This T cell receptor beta chain was sequenced for a study of T cells in Graves' hyperthyroidism and ophthalmopathy. The CDR3 totals 13 residues. The germline CDR1 and CDR2 sequences are DFQATT and SNEGSKA (reference sequence). Researchers took RNA transcripts and amplified the TCR beta CDR3 regions from them. A first-round RT-PCR of the TCR CDR3 used the HTBI primer set. One entry per CDR3 protein, called by TCRdb with MiXCR from the multiplex PCR reads. Of roughly 580,000 distinct CDR3 sequences in the sample, 46% were seen once. General study points: A model of 13 V-J pairs discriminated ophthalmopathy from stable hyperthyroidism. It was a median around seven months before onset that the model predicted ophthalmopathy.

Ten or more counts support this clonotype. The antigen is not known. If no ophthalmopathy progression occurred within 18 months, Graves' hyperthyroidism was stable. The chain combines TRBV20-1 with TRBJ1-1, with D possibly being TRBD1 (6 bases). Sequencing was performed on peripheral blood or thyroid tissue (not recorded which). The TCR sequence derives from a woman younger than 35 with Graves' hyperthyroidism. The CDR3 sequence: CSASGQLNTEAFF. The CDR3 DNA reads as TGCAGCGCTTCGGGACAACTGAACACTGAAGCTTTCTTT.